The 23 T cell receptor beta chains presented below share a single source sample, sequenced in a study of T cell changes during pregnancy in multiple sclerosis. Clones were read by immunoSEQ multiplex PCR, and TCRdb kept only the in-frame ones, dropping some. The sample records tens of thousands of clones, 91% being singletons. The sequencing here drew on peripheral blood, taken in the third trimester of pregnancy. The receptors stem from a female donor in good health, enrolled as a control in a pregnancy study.

In this sample, this clone turned up once. The chain joins TRBV7-9 to TRBJ1-4; TRBD1 agrees at 8 bases. J lost 5 bases, V lost 1 base, and 6 bases had no gene match. Germline V gene sequence: CDR1 SEHNR, CDR2 FQNEAQ (reference sequence). This CDR3 is 16 amino acids long. The CDR3 loop reads CASSLGSGGDNEKLFF. As DNA, the CDR3 is TGTGCCAGCAGCTTAGGATCAGGGGGCGACAATGAAAAACTGTTTTTT.

The chain is built from TRBV5-5 and TRBJ1-4; 7 bases agree with TRBD1. The CDR3 loop spans 14 amino acids. V was pared by 7 bases and J by 0 bases, with 3 bases of the junction left unmatched. The germline CDR1 and CDR2 sequences are SGHKS and YYEKEE (reference sequence). CDR3: CASGQAATNEKLFF. CDR3 in DNA: TGTGCCAGCGGACAGGCGGCAACTAATGAAAAACTGTTTTTT.

This clone appeared a single time. This rearrangement joins TRBV5-1 to TRBJ2-5; the D gene is possibly TRBD2 (6 bases). Germline V gene sequence: CDR1 SGHRS, CDR2 YFSETQ. V lost 5 bases and J lost 4, with 18 bases in between. This CDR3 comprises 15 residues. The CDR3 DNA reads as TGCGCCAGCAGTCTAATTGTCGGGGGAGGAGAGACCCAGTACTTC. It encodes CASSLIVGGGETQYF.

This clone was seen once. The chain has TRBV5-4 and TRBJ1-4; 8 bases map to TRBD1. The germline gives CDR1 SGHNT, CDR2 YYREEE (reference sequence). V shed 4 bases and J 8 bases; nucleotides not matched to a gene: 10. The CDR3 sequence is 15 residues long. CDR3 DNA: TGTGCCAGCAGCACGGAGACAGGGGAAGGGGAAAAACTGTTTTTT. Its protein product is CASSTETGEGEKLFF.

The genes are TRBV28 and TRBJ1-1, with D possibly being TRBD1 (5 bases). Germline assignment: CDR1 MDHEN and CDR2 SYDVKM. V was cut by 6 bases and J by 4 bases, with 12 bases left in between. The CDR3 is made up of 13 amino acids. The CDR3 here is CASRGQGPTEAFF. The DNA for the CDR3 is TGTGCCAGCAGGGGGCAGGGTCCCACTGAAGCTTTCTTT.

V and J are TRBV6-5 and TRBJ2-5; D unclear. The CDR3 spans 13 residues. Germline CDR1 is MNHEY and CDR2 is SVGAGI. V shed 3 bases and J shed 4 bases, with 9 bases lying between them. In DNA form, the CDR3 reads TGTGCCAGCAGTTATTCGTCCGGAGAGACCCAGTACTTC. Protein: CASSYSSGETQYF.

The chain has TRBV6-6 and TRBJ2-7; 10 bases agree with TRBD2. After removal of 2 bases from V and 4 bases from J, the junction contained 2 bases not matched to a gene. The germline V gene encodes CDR1 MNHNY and CDR2 SVGAGI (reference sequence). The length of the CDR3 is 14 residues. CDR3 loop: CASSYGTSVYEQYF. Written as DNA, the CDR3 is TGTGCCAGCAGTTACGGGACTAGCGTATACGAGCAGTACTTC.

The rearrangement links TRBV6-5 to TRBJ2-7, with TRBD1 matching 9 bases. The CDR3 is 14 residues long. Germline V lookup: CDR1 MNHEY, CDR2 SVGAGI. V trimming: 6 bases; J trimming: 4 bases; junction bases outside the gene matches: 7. CDR3 protein: CASSSGTGKYEQYF. The CDR3 nucleotides are TGTGCCAGCAGCTCCGGGACAGGGAAGTACGAGCAGTACTTC.

The chain carries TRBV6-4 and TRBJ2-1; perhaps TRBD1 as D (5 bases). The CDR3 has 12 amino acids. Germline CDR1 MRHNA, CDR2 SNTAGT. Trimming pared 2 bases from V and 7 bases from J, leaving 6 bases between. The CDR3 region is CASSDRGNEQFF. The CDR3 DNA reads as TGTGCCAGCAGTGACAGGGGTAATGAGCAGTTCTTC.

V usage is TRBV19 and J usage is TRBJ1-2; 8 bases fit TRBD1. This CDR3 region has 17 residues. V shed 2 bases, J shed 8 bases, and the junction held 16 bases outside the gene matches. Per the germline V gene, CDR1 is LNHDA and CDR2 is SQIVND (reference sequence). This chain's CDR3 is CASSIWTGRFESGGYTF. CDR3 DNA sequence: TGTGCCAGTAGTATATGGACAGGGAGGTTTGAATCGGGAGGCTACACCTTC.

The rearrangement links TRBV7-6 to TRBJ2-7, with 7 positions matching TRBD2. Germline lookup yields CDR1 SGHVS and CDR2 FNYEAQ. The V segment lost 1 base and the J segment 6 bases; nucleotides outside the gene matches: 12. The length of the CDR3 is 16 residues. In DNA, the CDR3 is TGTGCCAGCAGCTTAGAAACTGGAGGACTAGTTTCCGAGCAGTACTTC. Translating gives CASSLETGGLVSEQYF.

The CDR3: CASSTGGTDTQYF. The CDR3 coding sequence is TGCGCCAGCAGCACAGGGGGGACAGATACGCAGTATTTT. This chain links TRBV5-1 with TRBJ2-3; TRBD1 matches 8 bases. Germline V CDR1 and CDR2: SGHRS, YFSETQ. The CDR3 is made up of 13 amino acids. The V and J ends lost 4 bases and 3 bases, in that order; junction bases with no gene match: 1.

V gene TRBV2 combines with J gene TRBJ1-1; D not resolved. V lost 7 bases and J lost 1, with 19 bases in between. Germline V CDR1 and CDR2: SNHLY, FYNNEI. CDR3 length equals 16 residues. Written as DNA, the CDR3 is TGTGCCAGCACCGCGCCCTCCATGACTCCGAACACTGAAGCTTTCTTT. It codes for CASTAPSMTPNTEAFF.

The chain joins TRBV14 to TRBJ1-1; 7 bases agree with TRBD1. V shed 0 bases and J 6 bases; nucleotides not matched to a gene: 7. This CDR3 spans 15 amino acids. Per germline, CDR1 SGHDN and CDR2 FVKESK. CDR3: CASSQDLRQGAEAFF. DNA of the CDR3: TGTGCCAGCAGCCAAGACCTCCGGCAGGGGGCTGAAGCTTTCTTT.

The chain employs TRBV27 and TRBJ1-1, with 11 bases lining up with TRBD1. The CDR3 totals 16 residues. Germline V lookup: CDR1 MNHEY, CDR2 SMNVEV (reference sequence). V trimming: 6 bases; J trimming: 4 bases; junction bases outside the gene matches: 10. The CDR3 here is CASRLGQGARGTEAFF. The CDR3 DNA is TGTGCCAGCAGGTTAGGACAGGGGGCGCGGGGCACTGAAGCTTTCTTT.

The rearrangement links TRBV18 to TRBJ1-2; no firm D call. V lost 0 bases and J 4 bases, leaving 12 bases between the germline ends. The CDR3 covers 15 residues. Germline V lookup: CDR1 KGHSH, CDR2 LQKENI. CDR3 in DNA: TGTGCCAGCTCACCACCAGGTAGCCCAACCTATGGCTACACCTTC. This sequence encodes CASSPPGSPTYGYTF.

This chain joins TRBV4-1 and TRBJ2-7; 11 bases line up with TRBD2. The length of the CDR3 is 16 residues. The germline V gene has CDR1 MGHRA and CDR2 YSYEKL. The trim removed 3 bases at V and 6 bases at J, leaving 10 bases unmatched. The CDR3 nucleotides are TGCGCCAGCAGCCAGCTCGCGACTAGCGGGGTTCGCGAGCAGTACTTC. It encodes CASSQLATSGVREQYF.

The J gene is TRBJ2-7, the V gene TRBV6-5; 9 bases are shared with TRBD1. Trimming took 2 bases from V and 6 from J; bases not matched to a gene: 2. Germline lookup yields CDR1 MNHEY and CDR2 SVGAGI. The CDR3 length is 13 residues. The CDR3 sequence: CASSYGTGFEQYF. The DNA for the CDR3 is TGTGCCAGCAGTTACGGGACAGGGTTCGAGCAGTACTTC.

The chain couples TRBV5-6 to TRBJ1-2; weak D call: TRBD1 (6 bases). V dropped 9 bases and J dropped 2 bases, with 23 bases sitting between them. The germline CDR1 and CDR2 sequences are SGHDT and YYEEEE. The CDR3 has 16 amino acids. CDR3 loop: CATRGVRTVVNYGYTF. The CDR3 coding sequence is TGTGCCACGAGAGGGGTTCGGACAGTTGTCAACTATGGCTACACCTTC.

The J gene is TRBJ1-2, the V gene TRBV2, with D possibly matching TRBD1 (5 bases). This CDR3 is built from 14 residues. V gave up 5 bases and J gave up 8 bases, with 18 bases separating them. The germline V gene has CDR1 SNHLY and CDR2 FYNNEI. The CDR3: CASSWAGTGEGYTF. Here the CDR3 DNA reads TGTGCCAGCAGTTGGGCCGGGACGGGGGAAGGCTACACCTTC.

The genes are TRBV7-6 and TRBJ1-6; D is unclear. Germline V CDR1 and CDR2: SGHVS, FNYEAQ. This CDR3 is 13 amino acids long. Trimming removed 1 base from V and 7 bases from J, with 5 bases in between. The CDR3 DNA is TGTGCCAGCAGCTTAGAAAGCAATTCACCCCTCCACTTT. Translation: CASSLESNSPLHF.

The DNA of the CDR3 is TGCGCCAGCAGCTTACGGGACTCCAATATGAACACTGAAGCTTTCTTT. Encoded protein: CASSLRDSNMNTEAFF. This rearrangement joins TRBV5-1 to TRBJ1-1; TRBD1 might be the D (5 bases). Deletions cut 2 bases from V and 0 bases from J, with 14 bases between. The CDR3 extends over 16 amino acids. The germline V gene has CDR1 SGHRS and CDR2 YFSETQ.

The rearrangement joins TRBV5-1 to TRBJ1-6; 10 bases match TRBD1. The germline gives CDR1 SGHRS, CDR2 YFSETQ. V lost 4 bases and J lost 10; bases outside the gene matches: 11. This CDR3 region has 16 residues. The CDR3 region has the DNA TGCGCCAGCAGCACCCCCGGGACAGGGGTTGAATCACCCCTCCACTTT. It specifies CASSTPGTGVESPLHF.